The 31 T cell receptor beta chains given below trace back to one sample, sequenced in a study of blood T cell repertoires in COVID-19. Here immunoSEQ multiplex PCR was the method, and the copy in TCRdb shows in-frame clones only, minus some. The sample gives some 140,000 clones, around three quarters of which show up once; around 4% is in the top ten. The specimen sequenced was peripheral blood. All receptors come from a man aged 55-75 years with acute or convalescent COVID-19.

The chain uses TRBV5-6 and TRBJ2-1; 7 bases align to TRBD1. The CDR3 runs to 12 residues. CDR1 SGHDT and CDR2 YYEEEE come from the germline V gene. After removal of 5 bases from V and 7 bases from J, the junction contained 3 bases not matched to a gene. This chain's CDR3 is CASRLQGNEQFF. The DNA of the CDR3 is TGTGCCAGCAGGCTACAGGGGAATGAGCAGTTCTTC.

This clone was detected many times. The chain employs TRBV25-1 and TRBJ2-7; 7 nucleotides agree with TRBD2. Germline V gene data show CDR1 as MGHDK and CDR2 as SYGVNS. The CDR3 extends over 13 amino acids. V lost 4 bases to trimming and J lost 3 bases; unmatched junction nucleotides: 3. CDR3 sequence (DNA): TGTGCCAGCAGTGGCGGGAGAAACTACGAGCAGTACTTC. This translates into CASSGGRNYEQYF.

The V gene is TRBV25-1, the J gene TRBJ1-4; D is undetermined. The CDR3 sequence is 15 residues long. CDR1 and CDR2 (germline): MGHDK, SYGVNS. V shed 3 bases and J shed 7 bases, with 15 bases lying between them. CDR3 nucleotides: TGTGCCAGCAGTGACTTCGGGCGGGAAGCTGAAAAACTGTTTTTT. Encoded protein: CASSDFGREAEKLFF. Variable domain in full (rest from reference TRBV25-1 and TRBJ1-4): EADIYQTPRYLVIGTGKKITLECSQTMGHDKMYWYQQDPGMELHLIHYSYGVNSTEKGDLSSESTVSRIRTEHFPLTLESARPSHTSQYLCASSDFGREAEKLFFGSGTQLSVL.

The chain joins TRBV11-1 to TRBJ2-5; tentative D call: TRBD1 (6 bases). Germline V gene lookup returns CDR1 SGHAT and CDR2 FQDESV (reference sequence). CDR3 length: 13 residues. V lost 6 bases and J lost 5, with 13 bases in between. CDR3: CASRLKGGETQYF. The CDR3 DNA reads TGTGCCAGCAGACTCAAAGGGGGTGAGACCCAGTACTTC.

This clone was counted once. This sequence joins TRBV7-9 and TRBJ1-1, with 8 bases aligning to TRBD1. There are 13 residues in the CDR3. V dropped 5 bases and J dropped 7; count of bases not matched to a gene: 6. Per the germline V gene, CDR1 is SEHNR and CDR2 is FQNEAQ (reference sequence). The CDR3 sequence is CASSRGQGREAFF. CDR3 in DNA: TGTGCCAGCAGCCGAGGACAGGGACGTGAAGCTTTCTTT. Complete variable domain (other parts from reference TRBV7-9 and TRBJ1-1): DTGVSQNPRHKITKRGQNVTFRCDPISEHNRLYWYRQTLGQGPEFLTYFQNEAQLEKSRLLSDRFSAERPKGSFSTLEIQRTEQGDSAMYLCASSRGQGREAFFGQGTRLTVV.

The count of this clone is one. The chain uses TRBV27 and TRBJ1-1; no firm D call. Trimming took off 4 bases at V and 2 bases at J, with 8 bases between the two ends. CDR1 MNHEY and CDR2 SMNVEV come from the germline V gene (reference sequence). This CDR3 has 13 amino acids. Here the CDR3 reads CASSSYTNTEAFF. The CDR3 nucleotides read TGTGCCAGCAGTTCCTATACCAACACTGAAGCTTTCTTT.

The V call is TRBV2, the J call TRBJ2-2; no reliable D call. Germline loops: CDR1 SNHLY, CDR2 FYNNEI. V was trimmed by 5 bases and J by 4 bases, leaving 11 bases between them. The CDR3 contains 14 residues. This CDR3 reads CASSLLVSTGELFF. The CDR3 nucleotides are TGTGCCAGCAGTTTACTCGTTAGCACCGGGGAGCTGTTTTTT.

The V gene is TRBV5-1, the J gene TRBJ2-7, with 11 bases identical to TRBD2. Germline values: CDR1 SGHRS, CDR2 YFSETQ. The CDR3 has 14 residues. After removal of 4 bases from V and 3 bases from J, the junction contained 3 bases not matched to a gene. DNA of the CDR3: TGCGCCAGCAGCGCGGGGACTAGCGGCTACGAGCAGTACTTC. Translated, it gives CASSAGTSGYEQYF.

The sample holds a few counts of this clone. This chain joins TRBV3-1 (or the pseudogene TRBV3-2) and TRBJ1-5, with no clear D. Trimming removed 0 bases from V and 7 bases from J, with 7 bases in between. Germline V lookup: CDR1 LGHDT, CDR2 YNNKEL (reference sequence). CDR3 length equals 13 residues. The CDR3 region has the DNA TGTGCCAGCAGCCAAGATCGTGAGCAGCCCCAGCATTTT. It translates to CASSQDREQPQHF.

The chain employs TRBV6-2 or TRBV6-3 and TRBJ2-1; the match to TRBD2 covers 9 bases. The CDR3 extends over 19 amino acids. CDR1 and CDR2 from the germline V gene are MNHEY and SVGEGT. V was clipped by 1 base and J by 0 bases; unmatched bases: 10. The CDR3: CASSYWGGRAPSSYNEQFF. As DNA, the CDR3 is TGTGCCAGCAGTTACTGGGGCGGGAGGGCCCCCAGCTCCTACAATGAGCAGTTCTTC.

This rearrangement joins TRBV6-2 or TRBV6-3 to TRBJ2-1; 11 nucleotides agree with TRBD2. This CDR3 is built from 16 residues. The germline V gene has CDR1 MNHEY and CDR2 SVGEGT. The J segment lost 2 bases and the V segment lost 6 bases, leaving 6 bases of the junction unmatched. The CDR3 loop reads CASRYPGLAAYNEQFF. The CDR3 bases are TGTGCCAGCAGGTACCCGGGACTAGCGGCCTACAATGAGCAGTTCTTC.

J is TRBJ2-2 and V is TRBV24-1, with a tentative D call TRBD1 (5 bases). V lost 3 bases and J 1 base, leaving 11 bases between the germline ends. The CDR3 is made up of 16 amino acids. The V gene's germline CDR1 is KGHDR and CDR2 SFDVKD. The CDR3 DNA follows: TGTGCCACCAGTGATCGGACACCTTTGAACACCGGGGAGCTGTTTTTT. As protein: CATSDRTPLNTGELFF.

The chain employs TRBV30 and TRBJ1-5; the D is unclear. Germline V CDR1 and CDR2: GTSNPN, SVGIG (reference sequence). The CDR3 extends over 12 amino acids. Trimming cost V 5 bases and J 1 base, with 6 bases left between them. CDR3 in amino acids: CAWGQSNQPQHF. Here the CDR3 DNA reads TGTGCCTGGGGGCAGAGCAATCAGCCCCAGCATTTT.

The rearrangement joins TRBV19 to TRBJ2-2, with D possibly being TRBD2 (5 bases). Trimming pared 1 base from V and 3 bases from J, leaving 9 bases between. Germline-derived CDR1 and CDR2 are LNHDA and SQIVND (reference sequence). The CDR3 is 15 residues long. The CDR3 coding sequence is TGTGCCAGTAGTATAGGTTCGGGGTACACCGGGGAGCTGTTTTTT. Residues: CASSIGSGYTGELFF.

The genes are TRBV4-3 and TRBJ1-2; D remains ambiguous. The CDR3 totals 15 residues. Germline CDR1 reads LGHNA; CDR2 reads YSLEER. Trimming took 4 bases from V and 0 from J, leaving 12 bases between them. This chain's CDR3 is CASSPRGLANYGYTF. CDR3 in DNA: TGCGCCAGCAGCCCACGAGGGTTGGCTAACTATGGCTACACCTTC.

The sample holds a few counts of this clone. J is TRBJ1-1 and V is TRBV11-2; no firm D call. The CDR3 totals 15 residues. Germline CDR1 is SGHAT and CDR2 is FQNNGV. V lost 0 bases, J lost 1 base, and 9 bases lay in between. The CDR3, as DNA: TGTGCCAGCAGCTTAGATCCCTCCGGGAACACTGAAGCTTTCTTT. Encoded protein: CASSLDPSGNTEAFF.

This chain uses TRBV20-1 with TRBJ2-1; D gene uncertain. The V and J ends lost 3 bases and 0 bases respectively, with 6 bases between them. The length of the CDR3 is 13 residues. Germline lookup yields CDR1 DFQATT and CDR2 SNEGSKA (reference sequence). CDR3 sequence (DNA): TGCAGTGCTAGTCCGAGCTCCTACAATGAGCAGTTCTTC. It translates to CSASPSSYNEQFF.

The V gene is TRBV11-2, the J gene TRBJ2-3; no clear D. V was clipped by 4 bases and J by 8 bases, with 16 bases between them. Per germline, CDR1 SGHAT and CDR2 FQNNGV. This CDR3 comprises 14 residues. The CDR3 reads CASSSINVGATQYF. DNA for the CDR3: TGTGCCAGCAGCTCCATCAACGTAGGAGCTACGCAGTATTTT.

The V gene is TRBV7-8, the J gene TRBJ1-2; tentative D call: TRBD1 (6 bases). The germline V and J ends were trimmed by 0 bases and 4 bases, with 9 bases remaining between them. Germline V lookup: CDR1 SGHVS, CDR2 FQNEAQ. The CDR3 is 14 residues long. The CDR3 loop reads CASSLATGIYGYTF. The DNA of the CDR3 is TGTGCCAGCAGCTTAGCCACAGGGATCTATGGCTACACCTTC. Supplemented by reference TRBV7-8 and TRBJ1-2, the full variable domain reads GAGVSQSPRYKVAKRGQDVALRCDPISGHVSLFWYQQALGQGPEFLTYFQNEAQLDKSGLPSDRFFAERPEGSVSTLKIQRTQQEDSAVYLCASSLATGIYGYTFGSGTRLTVV.

The chain joins TRBV5-4 to TRBJ2-5; 9 bases line up with TRBD2. Germline V gives CDR1 SGHNT, CDR2 YYREEE (reference sequence). The junction had 8 bases not matched to a gene; V was cut back by 1 base and J by 1 base. The CDR3 is 17 residues long. The CDR3 protein is CASSLRRLAGSQETQYF. The CDR3 DNA follows: TGTGCCAGCAGCTTGAGGAGGCTAGCGGGAAGCCAAGAGACCCAGTACTTC. The full variable domain, with the rest looked up from reference TRBV5-4 and TRBJ2-5, is ETGVTQSPTHLIKTRGQQVTLRCSSQSGHNTVSWYQQALGQGPQFIFQYYREEENGRGNFPPRFSGLQFPNYSSELNVNALELDDSALYLCASSLRRLAGSQETQYFGPGTRLLVL.

The table lists this clone with a few counts. J is TRBJ2-5 and V is TRBV7-8, with a tentative D call TRBD2 (5 bases). The CDR3 has 17 amino acids. Between the trimmed V and J ends, which lost 2 bases and 5 bases, there was a span of 21 bases. Germline CDR1 reads SGHVS; CDR2 reads FQNEAQ. The CDR3 loop is CASSLSRELISLETQYF. The CDR3 DNA sequence: TGTGCCAGCAGCTTAAGTAGGGAGCTGATAAGTTTGGAGACCCAGTACTTC.

V usage is TRBV5-6 and J usage is TRBJ2-4; 10 nucleotides match TRBD1. Unmatched junction bases numbered 7, after V lost 4 bases and J lost 9 bases. Germline-derived CDR1 and CDR2 are SGHDT and YYEEEE. This CDR3 region has 14 residues. CDR3 sequence: CASSISGTGVIQYF. CDR3 sequence (DNA): TGTGCCAGCAGCATCTCCGGGACAGGGGTCATTCAGTACTTC. The variable domain in full, completed from reference TRBV5-6 and TRBJ2-4, reads DAGVTQSPTHLIKTRGQQVTLRCSPKSGHDTVSWYQQALGQGPQFIFQYYEEEERQRGNFPDRFSGHQFPNYSSELNVNALLLGDSALYLCASSISGTGVIQYFGAGTRLSVL.

The chain joins TRBV11-2 to TRBJ1-3, with a tentative D call TRBD1 (6 bases). This CDR3 has 17 amino acids. Per germline, CDR1 SGHAT and CDR2 FQNNGV. V lost 2 bases and J lost 1, with 15 bases in between. The chain's CDR3 is CASSLSGVKGSGNTIYF. CDR3 in DNA: TGTGCCAGCAGCTTATCAGGGGTGAAGGGATCTGGAAACACCATATATTTT.

The chain recombines TRBV10-3 with TRBJ1-4, with TRBD1 identical over 8 bases. This CDR3 has 13 residues. The germline V gene has CDR1 ENHRY and CDR2 SYGVKD. Trimming at V came to 10 bases and at J to 5 bases, leaving 6 bases not matched to a gene. Here the CDR3 reads CATADRANEKLFF. The CDR3 DNA reads TGTGCCACGGCGGACAGGGCGAATGAAAAACTGTTTTTT.

This sequence joins TRBV7-8 and TRBJ2-5, with TRBD2 identical over 12 bases. From germline, CDR1 is SGHVS and CDR2 FQNEAQ. V was clipped by 5 bases and J by 5 bases; unmatched bases: 9. The CDR3 spans 16 residues. The CDR3 is CASSPASGRARETQYF. The CDR3 bases are TGTGCCAGCAGCCCAGCTAGCGGGAGGGCCAGGGAGACCCAGTACTTC.

The chain recombines TRBV4-3 with TRBJ1-1, with D tentatively TRBD1 (5 bases). The CDR3 runs to 15 residues. V lost 4 bases and J lost 0, with 12 bases in between. In germline, CDR1 is LGHNA, CDR2 YSLEER. CDR3 region: CASSRAGSLNTEAFF. The CDR3 DNA sequence: TGCGCCAGCAGCCGAGCAGGGTCTTTGAACACTGAAGCTTTCTTT.

The V call is TRBV18, the J call TRBJ1-5; D unresolved. Germline V lookup: CDR1 KGHSH, CDR2 LQKENI. The CDR3 covers 15 residues. V was shortened by 2 bases and J by 0 bases, with 8 bases between the two germline ends. CDR3 bases: TGTGCCAGCTCACCAACAGTGATTAGCAATCAGCCCCAGCATTTT. This codes for CASSPTVISNQPQHF.

The chain combines TRBV10-3 with TRBJ2-1; weak D call: TRBD1 (6 bases). Germline CDR1 reads ENHRY; CDR2 reads SYGVKD. The length of the CDR3 is 16 residues. V was trimmed by 4 bases and J by 7 bases, leaving 20 bases between them. The CDR3 spells CAISAPLGAMRNEQFF. In nucleotides, the CDR3 is TGTGCCATCAGTGCCCCTTTGGGGGCAATGAGAAATGAGCAGTTCTTC.

This clone showed up just a few times. The chain combines TRBV19 with TRBJ2-7; 10 bases match TRBD2. The germline CDR1 and CDR2 sequences are LNHDA and SQIVND (reference sequence). The CDR3 covers 16 residues. V lost 0 bases, J lost 7 bases, and 9 bases stayed unmatched. The CDR3 coding sequence is TGTGCCAGTAGTATAGACCCAGCGGGAGGGCCGAGGGAGCAGTACTTC. Its translation is CASSIDPAGGPREQYF.

The table lists this clone with a few counts. This sequence joins TRBV28 and TRBJ1-2; the match to TRBD1 covers 7 bases. Looked up from germline, CDR1 is MDHEN and CDR2 is SYDVKM. There are 13 residues in the CDR3. After removal of 7 bases from V and 4 bases from J, the junction contained 6 bases not matched to a gene. The DNA for the CDR3 is TGTGCCAGCACCCCAGGGGGGACCTATGGCTACACCTTC. This sequence encodes CASTPGGTYGYTF.

The rearrangement links TRBV7-2 to TRBJ1-2, with 11 bases fitting TRBD1. Trimming removed 5 bases from V and 8 bases from J; junction bases left unmatched: 7. This CDR3 comprises 14 residues. Germline lookup yields CDR1 SGHTA and CDR2 FQGNSA. CDR3 in DNA: TGTGCCAGCAGCGCCGGACAGGGGGCCATCGGCTACACCTTC. Residues: CASSAGQGAIGYTF. Based on the CDR3 plus reference TRBV7-2 and TRBJ1-2, the full variable domain is GAGVSQSPSNKVTEKGKDVELRCDPISGHTALYWYRQSLGQGLEFLIYFQGNSAPDKSGLPSDRFSAERTGGSVSTLTIQRTQQEDSAVYLCASSAGQGAIGYTFGSGTRLTVV.